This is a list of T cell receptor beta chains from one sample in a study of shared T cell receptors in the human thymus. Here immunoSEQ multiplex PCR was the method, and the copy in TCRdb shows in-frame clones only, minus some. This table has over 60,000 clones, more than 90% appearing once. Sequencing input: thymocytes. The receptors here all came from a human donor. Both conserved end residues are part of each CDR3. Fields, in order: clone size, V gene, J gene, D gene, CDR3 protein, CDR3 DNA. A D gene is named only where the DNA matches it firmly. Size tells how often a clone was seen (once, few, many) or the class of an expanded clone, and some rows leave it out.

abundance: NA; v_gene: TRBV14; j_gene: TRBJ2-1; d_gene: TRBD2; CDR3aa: CASSQGGNGGNYEQFF; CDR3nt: TGTGCCAGCAGCCAAGGGGGTAACGGGGGGAATTATGAGCAGTTCTTC
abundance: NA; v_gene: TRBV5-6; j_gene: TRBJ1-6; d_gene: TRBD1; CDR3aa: CASSWGQGNSPLHF; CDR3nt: TGTGCCAGCAGCTGGGGACAGGGAAATTCACCCCTCCACTTT
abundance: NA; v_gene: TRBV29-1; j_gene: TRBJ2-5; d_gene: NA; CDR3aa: CSPIKLDTQETQYF; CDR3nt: TGCAGCCCTATCAAACTAGACACCCAAGAGACCCAGTACTTC
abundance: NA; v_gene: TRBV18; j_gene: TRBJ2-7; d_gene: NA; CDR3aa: CASSPPRGPGHEQYF; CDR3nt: TGTGCCAGCTCACCACCGAGAGGGCCAGGGCACGAGCAGTACTTC
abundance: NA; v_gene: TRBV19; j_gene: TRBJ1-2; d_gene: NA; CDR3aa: CASSMWQGTWSYTF; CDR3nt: TGTGCCAGTAGTATGTGGCAGGGGACGTGGAGCTACACCTTC
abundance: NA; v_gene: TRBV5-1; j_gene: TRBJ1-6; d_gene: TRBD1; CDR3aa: CASSLGHRTGSNSPLHF; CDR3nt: TGCGCCAGCAGCTTGGGCCACAGGACAGGGTCGAATTCACCCCTCCACTTT
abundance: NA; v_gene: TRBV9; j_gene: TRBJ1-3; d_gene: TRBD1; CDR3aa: CASSQTGGISLDSGNTIYF; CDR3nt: TGTGCCAGCAGCCAAACAGGGGGCATCAGTTTGGACTCTGGAAACACCATATATTTT
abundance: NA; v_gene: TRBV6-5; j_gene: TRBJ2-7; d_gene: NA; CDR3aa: CASSLLAILKDEQYF; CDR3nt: TGTGCCAGCAGTCTTCTAGCCATCCTTAAGGACGAGCAGTACTTC
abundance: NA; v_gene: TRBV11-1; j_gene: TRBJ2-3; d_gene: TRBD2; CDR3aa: CASRSGTSGITDTQYF; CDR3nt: TGTGCCAGCAGGTCGGGGACTAGCGGGATCACAGATACGCAGTATTTT
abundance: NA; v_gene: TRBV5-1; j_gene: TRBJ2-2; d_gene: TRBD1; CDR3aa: CASSSRDRGSGELFF; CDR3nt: TGCGCCAGCAGCTCCCGGGACAGGGGTTCCGGGGAGCTGTTTTTT
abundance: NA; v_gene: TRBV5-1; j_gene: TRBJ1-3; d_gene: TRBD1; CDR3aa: CASSLNLTGAGNTIYF; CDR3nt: TGCGCCAGCAGCTTGAACCTTACAGGGGCTGGAAACACCATATATTTT
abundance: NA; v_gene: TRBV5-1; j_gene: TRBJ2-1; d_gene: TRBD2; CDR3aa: CASSPLQGQGLAGVYGSYNEQFF; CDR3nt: TGCGCCAGCAGCCCGCTACAGGGGCAGGGACTAGCGGGGGTGTATGGCTCCTACAATGAGCAGTTCTTC
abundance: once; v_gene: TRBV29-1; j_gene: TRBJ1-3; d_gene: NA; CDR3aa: CSVREGNTIYF; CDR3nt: TGCAGCGTCCGAGAGGGGAACACCATATATTTT
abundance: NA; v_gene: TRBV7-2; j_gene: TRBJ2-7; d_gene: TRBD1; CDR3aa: CASTPGQASSYEQYF; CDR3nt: TGTGCCAGCACCCCTGGACAGGCCTCCTCCTACGAGCAGTACTTC
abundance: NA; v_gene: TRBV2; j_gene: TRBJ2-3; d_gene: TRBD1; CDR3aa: CASGAGQGRTDTQYF; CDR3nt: TGTGCCAGCGGTGCGGGACAGGGCCGCACAGATACGCAGTATTTT
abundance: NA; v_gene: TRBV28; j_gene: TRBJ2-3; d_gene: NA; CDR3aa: CASRNYQGGTDTQYF; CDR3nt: TGTGCCAGCAGAAACTACCAGGGCGGCACAGATACGCAGTATTTT
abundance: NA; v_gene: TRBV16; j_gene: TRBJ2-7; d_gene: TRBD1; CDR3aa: CASSQSPRDRGYEQYF; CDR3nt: TGTGCCAGCAGCCAATCGCCCCGGGACAGGGGCTACGAGCAGTACTTC
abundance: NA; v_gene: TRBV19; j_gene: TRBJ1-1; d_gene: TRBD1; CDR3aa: CASSIIARADRTNPASMNTEAFF; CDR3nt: TGTGCCAGTAGTATAATCGCGAGGGCGGACAGGACGAATCCCGCGAGCATGAACACTGAAGCTTTCTTT
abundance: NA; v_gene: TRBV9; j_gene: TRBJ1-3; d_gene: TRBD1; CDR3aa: CASSSGTGENGNGNTIYF; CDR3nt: TGTGCCAGCAGCTCCGGGACAGGGGAGAATGGGAACGGAAACACCATATATTTT
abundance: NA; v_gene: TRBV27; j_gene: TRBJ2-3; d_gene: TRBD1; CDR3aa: CASSSPRGQGTSDTQYF; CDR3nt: TGTGCCAGCAGTTCCCCTCGGGGACAGGGGACCTCAGATACGCAGTATTTT
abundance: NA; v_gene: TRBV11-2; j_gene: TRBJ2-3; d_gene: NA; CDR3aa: CASSLESWGTYPADTQYF; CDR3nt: TGTGCCAGCAGCTTAGAGTCATGGGGGACATACCCTGCGGATACGCAGTATTTT
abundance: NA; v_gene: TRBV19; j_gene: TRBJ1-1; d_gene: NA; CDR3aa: CASSGGEPEAFF; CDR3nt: TGTGCCAGTAGCGGCGGCGAGCCTGAAGCTTTCTTT
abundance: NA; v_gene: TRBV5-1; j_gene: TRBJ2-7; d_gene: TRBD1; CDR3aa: CASSNRGDHYEQYF; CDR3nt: TGCGCCAGCAGCAACAGGGGAGATCACTACGAGCAGTACTTC
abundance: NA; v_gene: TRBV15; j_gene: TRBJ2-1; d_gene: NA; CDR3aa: CATSGGNNEQFF; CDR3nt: TGTGCCACCAGCGGCGGAAACAATGAGCAGTTCTTC
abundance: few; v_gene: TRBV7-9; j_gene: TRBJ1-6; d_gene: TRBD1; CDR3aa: CASSGRTGTGLNSPLHF; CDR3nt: TGTGCCAGCAGCGGACGGACGGGGACAGGGCTAAATTCACCCCTCCACTTT
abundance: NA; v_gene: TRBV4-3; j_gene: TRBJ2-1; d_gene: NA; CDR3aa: CASSQKGSRRSPNEQFF; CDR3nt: TGCGCCAGCAGCCAAAAAGGATCCCGTCGGTCTCCGAATGAGCAGTTCTTC
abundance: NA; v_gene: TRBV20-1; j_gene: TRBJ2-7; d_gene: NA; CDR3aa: CSARSSYEQYF; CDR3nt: TGCAGTGCTAGAAGCTCCTACGAGCAGTACTTC
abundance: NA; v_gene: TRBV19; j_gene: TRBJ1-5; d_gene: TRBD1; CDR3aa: CASSDRGDQPQHF; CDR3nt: TGTGCCAGTAGCGACAGGGGTGATCAGCCCCAGCATTTT
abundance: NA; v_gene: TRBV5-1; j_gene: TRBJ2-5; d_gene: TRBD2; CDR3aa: CASSRSGTSGGAGGETQYF; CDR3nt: TGCGCCAGCAGCCGCTCGGGGACTAGCGGGGGGGCAGGAGGGGAGACCCAGTACTTC
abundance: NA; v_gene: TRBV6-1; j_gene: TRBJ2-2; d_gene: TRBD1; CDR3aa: CASRDRGAGELFF; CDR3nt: TGTGCCAGCAGGGACAGGGGGGCCGGGGAGCTGTTTTTT
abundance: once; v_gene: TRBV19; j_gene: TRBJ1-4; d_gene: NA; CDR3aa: CASSRGSTNEKLFF; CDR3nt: TGTGCCAGTAGTAGGGGATCAACTAATGAAAAACTGTTTTTT
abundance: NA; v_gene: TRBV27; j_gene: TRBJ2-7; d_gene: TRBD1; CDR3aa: CASSCGQGPTYEQYF; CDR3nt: TGTGCCAGCAGTTGTGGACAGGGGCCGACTTACGAGCAGTACTTC
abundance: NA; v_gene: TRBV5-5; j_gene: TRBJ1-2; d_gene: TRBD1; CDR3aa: CASSSGLRGLDYGYTF; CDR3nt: TGTGCCAGCAGTTCTGGACTAAGGGGGCTGGACTATGGCTACACCTTC
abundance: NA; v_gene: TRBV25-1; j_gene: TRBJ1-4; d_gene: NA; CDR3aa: CASSELYGEGLFF; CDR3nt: TGTGCCAGCAGTGAATTATACGGGGAAGGACTGTTTTTT
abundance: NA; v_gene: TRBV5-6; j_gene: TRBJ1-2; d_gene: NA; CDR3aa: CASSLSPGAGGYTF; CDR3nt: TGTGCCAGCAGCTTATCCCCCGGAGCTGGAGGCTACACCTTC
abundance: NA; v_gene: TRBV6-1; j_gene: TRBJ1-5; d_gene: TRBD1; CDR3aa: CATGQGSNQPQHF; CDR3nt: TGTGCCACTGGACAGGGGAGTAATCAGCCCCAGCATTTT
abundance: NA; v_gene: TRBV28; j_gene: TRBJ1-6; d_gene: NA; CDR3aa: CASSSAPRDDGSPLHF; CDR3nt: TGTGCCAGCAGTTCCGCCCCGAGGGATGATGGCTCACCCCTCCACTTT
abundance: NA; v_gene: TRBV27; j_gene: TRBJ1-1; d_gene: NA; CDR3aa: CASSLGSQGNTEAFF; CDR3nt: TGTGCCAGCAGTCTAGGGTCACAGGGTAACACTGAAGCTTTCTTT
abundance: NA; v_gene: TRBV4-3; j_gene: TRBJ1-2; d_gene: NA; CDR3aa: CASSQEGRGEDGYTF; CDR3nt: TGCGCCAGCAGCCAAGAAGGCAGAGGGGAGGATGGCTACACCTTC
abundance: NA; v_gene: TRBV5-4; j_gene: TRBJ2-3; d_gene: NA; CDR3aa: CASSLLSLPSTDTQYF; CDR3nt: TGTGCCAGCAGCTTGCTGTCGCTGCCTAGCACAGATACGCAGTATTTT
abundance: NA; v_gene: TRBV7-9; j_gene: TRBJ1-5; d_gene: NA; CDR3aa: CASSRAGHSNQPQHF; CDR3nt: TGTGCCAGCAGCCGGGCGGGGCATAGCAATCAGCCCCAGCATTTT
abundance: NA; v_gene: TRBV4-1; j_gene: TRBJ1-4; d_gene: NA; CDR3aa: CASSQLGDDEKLFF; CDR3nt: TGCGCCAGCAGCCAACTCGGGGACGATGAAAAACTGTTTTTT
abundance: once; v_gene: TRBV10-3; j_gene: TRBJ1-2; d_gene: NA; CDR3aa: CAISSKGFYGYTF; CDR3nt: TGTGCCATCAGTTCTAAGGGTTTCTATGGCTACACCTTC
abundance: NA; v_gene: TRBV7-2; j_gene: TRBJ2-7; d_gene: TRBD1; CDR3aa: CASSLATGLIYEQYF; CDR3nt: TGTGCCAGCAGCTTAGCGACAGGGTTGATCTACGAGCAGTACTTC
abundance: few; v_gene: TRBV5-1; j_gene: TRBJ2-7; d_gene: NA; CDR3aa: CASSFGSSSYEQYF; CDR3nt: TGCGCCAGCAGCTTCGGCAGCTCTTCCTACGAGCAGTACTTC